Listed here is a single TCR beta chain. It has no known antigen specificity. No per-base quality is available; no much larger clone lies one base away. In total, 500 to 700 healthy bone marrow donors made up the cohort. At the time of sampling, all cohort members were nominally healthy, though unrecorded immune exposures were likely present. The donor was CMV seronegative and belonged to the group of over 300 seronegative cohort members. A peripheral blood sample was collected from each donor, and TCR beta sequencing was performed on peripheral blood mononuclear cells. Genomic DNA extraction from the blood cell samples was performed with the Qiagen DNeasy Blood Extraction Kit. The data are from a study of cytomegalovirus exposure and HLA in healthy donors (dated by TCRdb to about 2017). Context from the whole study: According to an earlier analysis of a few hundred of the donors, some 170 million T cells yielded over 100 million unique TCR beta sequences and more than 250 Gb of sequence data. In the later analysis, no new phenotypic data were used to find candidate immune exposures; instead, reliance was placed on TCR beta sequences and their occurrence across donors. Of the roughly 410 genotyped donors, roughly 80% were placed in the genetic ancestry cluster associated with self-reported Caucasian donors. Four to six DR-DQ haplotypes were handled as single units for association and clustering, since linkage in the cohort was strong. The study used immunosequencing to profile the T cell repertoires of about 670 subjects and linked those repertoires to cytomegalovirus serostatus. All discovery cohort repertoires had been generated on a single sequencing platform. To predict cytomegalovirus infection status, the study combined high-throughput TCR immunosequencing, statistical association of individual TCRs with disease status, and machine learning. Approximately 310 gigabases of sequencing data and tens of millions of unique TCR sequences made up an early release that covered 640 HLA-typed donors. The aim of the study was to test whether cataloging public T cell receptors could identify signatures of past pathogen exposure. In addition to the first cohort of several hundred subjects, a separate validation cohort of under 150 different subjects was used. Donor age, sex, ethnicity and CMV serostatus were compiled together with the repertoire data. Genome-wide SNP genotypes for about 60% of the roughly 700 donors were used in a later genetic analysis, which treated that subset as a discovery cohort. An earlier analysis of around 540 of the donors applied high-throughput TCR beta sequencing to assess whether each TCR beta V gene segment acted as functional or pseudogenic. Class I and class II HLA loci were covered by the typing at four-digit resolution. In a later analysis, previously published TCR beta repertoires from 666 donors were re-analyzed and high-resolution HLA genotyping was added so that TCR occurrence patterns could be studied. Across 300 to 400 genotyped donors of the cohort, an average of roughly 230,000 unique TCR beta nucleotide sequences per donor were sequenced, and around 19% of those sequences were non-productive. Typing coverage differed by locus: A, B, C, DRB1 and DQB1 were typed in roughly 620-640 donors, DQA1 in approximately 520, DPA1 in approximately 610, and DPB1 in 450 to 480.

The method behind the library was the immunoSEQ multiplex PCR assay. For the multiplex PCR, a mixture combining 60 forward primers for TCR Vbeta segments and 13 reverse primers for TCR Jbeta segments was used. Amplification of the CDR3 region of rearranged TCR beta genes was performed with a multiplex PCR assay on genomic DNA. The Illumina HiSeq System was used to sequence the amplified TCR beta libraries as 87-base-pair reads. The source study handled its data this way. Across the 700 or so repertoires, a later analysis counted tens of millions of unique TCR beta chains, approximately 10 million of which were shared by at least two donors. Raw reads were error-corrected and collapsed into unique sequences with a nearest-neighbor algorithm that merged closely related sequences to remove PCR and sequencing errors. V, D and J gene segments were assigned by aligning CDR3 sequences to IMGT reference sequences. For a sequence to be retained, at least a six-nucleotide match to both a V gene segment and a J gene segment was required. A rearrangement counted as productive if the CDR3 had no stop codons and remained in frame with V and J, and every other rearrangement counted as non-productive. Following IMGT convention, CDR3 was defined as the stretch from the second conserved V-encoded cysteine to the conserved J-encoded phenylalanine. Sequences without an unambiguous match to a single V gene segment were excluded from the earlier analysis of about 630 of the donors. In an earlier analysis of approximately 560 of the donors, a V segment was called functional when productive rearrangements were above 56.7%, and segregating when the standard deviation between donors exceeded 5%. A statistical classification framework was developed to diagnose cytomegalovirus status using the catalog of TCR beta chain sequences. In a later analysis, TCR nucleotide sequences were compared against IMGT/GENE-DB human TR gene sequences so that V and J genes could be assigned. A later analysis assigned CDR3 sequences and most-parsimonious VDJ recombination scenarios with the TCRdist pipeline. A later analysis defined each TCR beta chain by its CDR3 amino acid sequence plus V-gene family, and excluded reads lacking a unique V-gene family. To address suspected cross-contamination and a sequencing artifact, a later analysis removed roughly 640 highly shared, low-generation-probability nucleotide sequences. A later analysis calculated a clonal expansion index for each public chain from normalized within-repertoire ranks of inferred template counts. A later analysis computed generation probabilities with a VDJ recombination model fitted to out-of-frame rearrangements, and checked the results against IGoR. In a later analysis, hypergeometric tests were used to score TCR-TCR, TCR-HLA and TCR-CMV co-occurrence, with a repertoire-size bias correction applied to TCR pairs. A later analysis estimated false discovery rates by permuting HLA or CMV assignments 20 times. A later analysis grouped co-occurring TCRs with DBSCAN, adding TCRdist sequence similarity when clustering within HLA-allele-positive subsets. Co-occurrence clustering excluded repertoires with fewer than 30,000 or more than 120,000 public chains, plus five with anomalous nucleotide sharing. In its TCRdb copy, this immuneACCESS table keeps in-frame sequences only and misses some clones. Where compared with another copy, unresolved V genes explain less than half of these, and the others have no known cause. The DNA gave D and trimming, while V, J and clone size come from that table. This sample lists 85,000 to 130,000 clones; around 82% were detected once. The top ten clones comprise about 1.6% of the sample.

The CDR3 covers 14 residues, taking in both the cysteine and the phenylalanine. Only CDR3 DNA is held: 42 bases, read in frame from base 1. Trimming accounts for 7 bases at V and 5 bases at J, while the number of junction bases matched to no gene is 6. The germline V gene provides CDR1 MDHEN and CDR2 SYDVKM. Broad study findings and their caveats: Cytomegalovirus status was reported to be diagnosed by the classifier with high specificity and sensitivity in both the original and validation cohorts. Linkage disequilibrium might explain the correlated functional status among segregating V segments, but an unknown experimental factor could not be excluded. CMV serostatus was the only immune exposure information available for the cohort. Compared with equally common non-associated chains, HLA-associated TCR beta chains in a later analysis were more clonally expanded and had lower generation probabilities. When HLA alleles, especially DR and DQ, strongly co-occurred, TCR associations were difficult to assign to individual alleles. In an earlier analysis of fewer than 700 of the donors, most TCR beta V segments appeared in productive rearrangements about 87% or about 30% of the time, broadly matching IMGT annotations. In vitro tests confirmed that a few of the cytomegalovirus-associated TCR beta chains recognize cytomegalovirus antigens. A later analysis found that TCR association rates varied across HLA loci, with DRB1 alleles showing the most associated TCRs and HLA-C alleles the fewest. Some IMGT-functional V segments, including TRBV6-2 and TRBV6-3, could not be distinguished by the 87-base-pair reads and were therefore excluded. According to a later analysis, parvovirus B19, influenza, CMV and Epstein-Barr virus appeared linked to several top co-occurrence clusters. It was suggested by the authors that the approach could potentially be generalized to other disease states and immunological phenotypes. Most CMV-associated TCR beta chains appeared to be HLA-restricted in a later analysis, and the HLA associations seemed to be driven largely by CMV exposure. The sequencing pipeline was judged likely to have produced a cluster of highly shared sequence variants as a technical artifact. Sequencing depth was assumed to be roughly uniform across donors in the presence/absence analyses, though that assumption may not hold. Specific HLA alleles were associated with 15,000 to 20,000 TCR beta sequences at a false discovery rate of 0.05 in a later analysis. V-gene and J-gene trimming of TCR beta chains was associated with a missense DCLRE1C variant in a later genetic analysis, and the association was replicated in an independent cohort. A further reported finding was that TCR beta sequences accurately predicted the HLA-A and HLA-B alleles for most subjects in the first cohort. In this cohort, only TCR beta chains were sequenced, and detectable features were limited by the absence of alpha or paired-chain data. About 17 rarely observed V segments, including chromosome 9 orphons, were excluded from the earlier analysis of 550 to 700 of the donors because counts were too low. Because some donors lacked HLA typing at each locus, the association tests relied only on the typed subset. In a later genetic analysis, fewer N-insertions in productive TCRs were reported among donors in an Asian-associated ancestry cluster than the 666-donor mean. The study gave a list of over 150 TCR beta chains associated with cytomegalovirus. Most TCR sequences were observed very rarely across donors, whereas some public TCRs were present in many individuals.

The sequence links TRBV28 to TRBJ1-5; 9 bases in the junction line up with TRBD1. The TCR originated in a man aged 50 to 59 in good health and CMV-seronegative. Material for sequencing was PBMCs. CDR3 reads: CASTSDRGYQPQHF. The sequenced DNA: TGTGCCAGCACCTCGGACAGGGGTTATCAGCCCCAGCATTTT. The CDR3 plus the reference TRBV28 and TRBJ1-5 genes for the other parts give the full variable domain: DVKVTQSSRYLVKRTGEKVFLECVQDMDHENMFWYRQDPGLGLRLIYFSYDVKMKEKGDIPEGYSVSREKKERFSLILESASTNQTSMYLCASTSDRGYQPQHFGDGTRLSIL.